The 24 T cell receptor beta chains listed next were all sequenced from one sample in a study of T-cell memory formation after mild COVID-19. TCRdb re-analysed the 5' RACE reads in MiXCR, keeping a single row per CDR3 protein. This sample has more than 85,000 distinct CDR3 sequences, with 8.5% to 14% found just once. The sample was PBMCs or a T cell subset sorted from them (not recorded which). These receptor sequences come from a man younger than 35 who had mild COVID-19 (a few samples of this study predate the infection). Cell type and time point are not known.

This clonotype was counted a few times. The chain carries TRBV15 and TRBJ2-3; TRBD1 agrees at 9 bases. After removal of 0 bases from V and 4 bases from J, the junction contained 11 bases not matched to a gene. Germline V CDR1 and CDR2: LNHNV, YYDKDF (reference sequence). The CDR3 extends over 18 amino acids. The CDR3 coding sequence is TGTGCCACCAGCAGAGAAATGGGGCGGGACAGGGTATCAGATACGCAGTATTTT. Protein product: CATSREMGRDRVSDTQYF.

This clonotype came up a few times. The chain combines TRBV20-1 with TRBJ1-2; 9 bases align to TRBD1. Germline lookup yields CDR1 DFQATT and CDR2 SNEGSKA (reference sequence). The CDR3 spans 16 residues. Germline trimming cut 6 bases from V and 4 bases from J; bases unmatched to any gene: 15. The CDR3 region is CSAGPNYRGHGYGYTF. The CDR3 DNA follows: TGCAGTGCCGGCCCCAATTACAGGGGGCACGGCTATGGCTACACCTTC.

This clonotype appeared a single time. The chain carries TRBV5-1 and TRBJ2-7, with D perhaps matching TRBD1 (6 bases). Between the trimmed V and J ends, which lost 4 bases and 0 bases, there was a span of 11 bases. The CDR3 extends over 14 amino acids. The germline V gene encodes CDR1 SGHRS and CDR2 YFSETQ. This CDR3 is CASSGPDSSYEQYF. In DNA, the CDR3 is TGCGCCAGCAGCGGCCCGGACAGCTCCTACGAGCAGTACTTC.

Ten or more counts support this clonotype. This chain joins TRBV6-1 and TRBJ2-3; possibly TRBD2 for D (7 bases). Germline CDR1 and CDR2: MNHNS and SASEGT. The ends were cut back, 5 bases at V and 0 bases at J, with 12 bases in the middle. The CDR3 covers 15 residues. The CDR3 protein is CASSLGGASTDTQYF. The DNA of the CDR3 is TGTGCCAGCAGTTTAGGGGGGGCTAGCACAGATACGCAGTATTTT.

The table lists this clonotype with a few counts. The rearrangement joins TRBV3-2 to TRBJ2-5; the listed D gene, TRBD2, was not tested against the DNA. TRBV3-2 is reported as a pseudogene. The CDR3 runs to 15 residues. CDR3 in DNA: TGTGCCAGCAGCCCCGGACTAGCGGTGGATGAGACCCAGTACTTC. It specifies CASSPGLAVDETQYF.

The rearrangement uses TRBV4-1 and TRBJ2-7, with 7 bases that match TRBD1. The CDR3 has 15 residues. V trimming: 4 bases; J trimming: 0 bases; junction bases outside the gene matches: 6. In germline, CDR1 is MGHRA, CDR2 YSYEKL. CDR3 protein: CASSRNPGGSYEQYF. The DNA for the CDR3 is TGCGCCAGCAGCCGAAACCCAGGGGGCTCCTACGAGCAGTACTTC.

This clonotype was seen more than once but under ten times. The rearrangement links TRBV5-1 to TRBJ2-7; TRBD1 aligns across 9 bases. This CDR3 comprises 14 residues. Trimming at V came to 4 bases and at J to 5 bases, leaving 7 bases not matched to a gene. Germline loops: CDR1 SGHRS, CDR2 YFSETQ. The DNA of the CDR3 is TGCGCCAGCAGCGCGGGACAGGGTATCGACGAGCAGTACTTC. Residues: CASSAGQGIDEQYF.

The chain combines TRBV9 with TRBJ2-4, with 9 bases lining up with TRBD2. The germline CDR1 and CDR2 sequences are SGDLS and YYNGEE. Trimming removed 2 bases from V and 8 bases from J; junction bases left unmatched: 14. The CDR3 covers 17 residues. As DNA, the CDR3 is TGTGCCAGCAGCGTCCAACCGGCGGGGGGGCCGAGGGACATTCAGTACTTC. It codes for CASSVQPAGGPRDIQYF. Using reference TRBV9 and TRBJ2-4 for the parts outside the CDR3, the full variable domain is DSGVTQTPKHLITATGQRVTLRCSPRSGDLSVYWYQQSLDQGLQFLIQYYNGEERAKGNILERFSAQQFPDLHSELNLSSLELGDSALYFCASSVQPAGGPRDIQYFGAGTRLSVL.

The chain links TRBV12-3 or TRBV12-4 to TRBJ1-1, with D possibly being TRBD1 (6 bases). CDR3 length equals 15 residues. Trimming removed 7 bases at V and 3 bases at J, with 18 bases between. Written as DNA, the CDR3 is TGTGCCAGCACAGGGGCATTGGGGGTGTACACTGAAGCTTTCTTT. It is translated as CASTGALGVYTEAFF.

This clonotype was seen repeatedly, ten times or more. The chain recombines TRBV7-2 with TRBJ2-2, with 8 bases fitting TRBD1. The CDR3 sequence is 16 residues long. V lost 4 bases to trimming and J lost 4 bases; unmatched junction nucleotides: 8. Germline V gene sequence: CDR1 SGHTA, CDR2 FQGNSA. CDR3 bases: TGTGCCAGCAGCTCCGACAGGGGAAGTGGCACCGGGGAGCTGTTTTTT. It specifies CASSSDRGSGTGELFF.

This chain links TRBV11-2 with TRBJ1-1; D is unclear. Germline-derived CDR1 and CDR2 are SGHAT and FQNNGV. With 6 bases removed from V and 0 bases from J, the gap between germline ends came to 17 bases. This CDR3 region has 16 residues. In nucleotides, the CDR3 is TGTGCCAGCAGTCGGCAGCCCCGGGGAATGAACACTGAAGCTTTCTTT. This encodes CASSRQPRGMNTEAFF.

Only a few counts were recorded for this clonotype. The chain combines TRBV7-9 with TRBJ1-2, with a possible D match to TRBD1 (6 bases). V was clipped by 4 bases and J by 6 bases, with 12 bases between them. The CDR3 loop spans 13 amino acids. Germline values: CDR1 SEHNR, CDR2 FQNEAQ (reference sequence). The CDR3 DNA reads TGTGCCAGCAGCTCGAGGGGGAGCGATGGCTACACCTTC. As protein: CASSSRGSDGYTF.

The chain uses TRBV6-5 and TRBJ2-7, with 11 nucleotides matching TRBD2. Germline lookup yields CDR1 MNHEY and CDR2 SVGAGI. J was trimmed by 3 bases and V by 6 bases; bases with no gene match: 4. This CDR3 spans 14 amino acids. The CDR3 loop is CASRGLAVGYEQYF. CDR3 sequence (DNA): TGTGCCAGCAGGGGACTAGCGGTGGGCTACGAGCAGTACTTC.

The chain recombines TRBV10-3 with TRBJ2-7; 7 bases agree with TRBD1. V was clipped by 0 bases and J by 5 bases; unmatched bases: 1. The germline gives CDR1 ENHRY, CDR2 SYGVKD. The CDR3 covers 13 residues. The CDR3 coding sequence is TGTGCCATCAGTGAGTCTAGGGGGCACGAGCAGTACGTC. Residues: CAISESRGHEQYV.

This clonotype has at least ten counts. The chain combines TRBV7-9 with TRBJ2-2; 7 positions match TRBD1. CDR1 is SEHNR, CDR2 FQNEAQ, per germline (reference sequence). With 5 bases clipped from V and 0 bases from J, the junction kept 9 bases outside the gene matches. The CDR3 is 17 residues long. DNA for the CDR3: TGTGCCAGCAGCCAACCTCGGACAGGCCCGAACACCGGGGAGCTGTTTTTT. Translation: CASSQPRTGPNTGELFF.

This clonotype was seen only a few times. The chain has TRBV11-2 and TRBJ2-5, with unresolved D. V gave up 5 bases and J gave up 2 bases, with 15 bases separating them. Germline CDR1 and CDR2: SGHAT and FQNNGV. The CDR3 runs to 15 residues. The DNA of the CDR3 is TGTGCCAGCAGCAAGCAGGCCGGCAGTCAAGAGACCCAGTACTTC. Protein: CASSKQAGSQETQYF.

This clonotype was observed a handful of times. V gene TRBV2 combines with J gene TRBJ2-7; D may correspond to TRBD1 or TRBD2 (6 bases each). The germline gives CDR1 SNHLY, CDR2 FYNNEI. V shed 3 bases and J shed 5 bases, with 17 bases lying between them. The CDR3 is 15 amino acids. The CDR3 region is CASSERGRGRNEQYV. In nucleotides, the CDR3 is TGTGCCAGCAGTGAGCGGGGCAGGGGAAGAAACGAGCAGTACGTC.

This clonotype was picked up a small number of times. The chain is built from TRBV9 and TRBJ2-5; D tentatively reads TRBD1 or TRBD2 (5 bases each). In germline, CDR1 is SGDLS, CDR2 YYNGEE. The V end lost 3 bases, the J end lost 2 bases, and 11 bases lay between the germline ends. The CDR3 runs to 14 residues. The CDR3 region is CASSAGTNQETQYF. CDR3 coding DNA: TGTGCCAGCAGCGCCGGGACCAATCAAGAGACCCAGTACTTC.

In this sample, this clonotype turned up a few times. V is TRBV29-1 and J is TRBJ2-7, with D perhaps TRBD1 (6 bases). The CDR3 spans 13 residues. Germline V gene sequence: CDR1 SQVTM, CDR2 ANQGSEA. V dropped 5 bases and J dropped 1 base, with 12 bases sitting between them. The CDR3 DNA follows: TGCAGCGTTTCCAATACAGGGTCCTACGAGCAGTACGTC. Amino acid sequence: CSVSNTGSYEQYV.

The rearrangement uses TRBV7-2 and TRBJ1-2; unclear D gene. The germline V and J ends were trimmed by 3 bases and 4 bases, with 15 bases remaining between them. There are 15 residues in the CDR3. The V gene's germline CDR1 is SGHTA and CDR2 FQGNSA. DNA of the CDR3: TGTGCCAGCAGCTTTACATCGCCCGGACCCTATGGCTACACCTTC. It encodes CASSFTSPGPYGYTF.

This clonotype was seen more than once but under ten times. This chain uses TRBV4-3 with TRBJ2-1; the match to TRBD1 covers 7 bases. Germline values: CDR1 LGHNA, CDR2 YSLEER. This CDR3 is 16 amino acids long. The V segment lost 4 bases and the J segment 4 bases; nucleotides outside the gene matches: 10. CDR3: CASSLERDSVYNEQFF. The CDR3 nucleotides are TGCGCCAGCAGCCTTGAACGGGACAGCGTATACAATGAGCAGTTCTTC.

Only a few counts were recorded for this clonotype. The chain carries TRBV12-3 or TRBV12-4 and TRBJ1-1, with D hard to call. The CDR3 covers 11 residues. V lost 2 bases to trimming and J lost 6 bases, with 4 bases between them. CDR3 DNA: TGTGCCAGCAGTTTAATCTCTGAAGCTTTCTTT. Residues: CASSLISEAFF.

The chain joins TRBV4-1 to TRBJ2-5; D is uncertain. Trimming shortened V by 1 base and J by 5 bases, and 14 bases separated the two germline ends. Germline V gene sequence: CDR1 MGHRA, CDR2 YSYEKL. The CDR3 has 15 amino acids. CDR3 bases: TGCGCCAGCAGCCAAGGGGCGGCCTCCTTGGAGACCCAGTACTTC. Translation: CASSQGAASLETQYF.

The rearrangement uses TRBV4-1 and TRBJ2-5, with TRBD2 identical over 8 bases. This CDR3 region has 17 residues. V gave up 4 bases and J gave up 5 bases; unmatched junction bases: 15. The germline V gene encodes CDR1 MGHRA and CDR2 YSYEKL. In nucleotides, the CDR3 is TGCGCCAGCAGCCGAAAGGGTCCAGCGGGGGAGCGGGAGACCCAGTACTTC. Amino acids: CASSRKGPAGERETQYF.